The 4 T cell receptor beta chains in this list originate from one sample, sequenced in a study of early T cells in non-severe SARS-CoV-2 infection listed by TCRdb under 2021. The method behind the library was 5' RACE. Sequencing relied on a NextSeq 500. The raw public data were reprocessed by TCRdb itself: fastp quality trimming at Q25, MiXCR clonotype calling, in-frame beta chains only. Each entry is one CDR3 protein sequence, shown with its most common DNA and genes. Present in this sample are 65,000 to 85,000 distinct CDR3 sequences, approximately 10% of which were seen just once. The ten largest clonotypes hold approximately 4.2% of the sample. Sequenced input: whole blood. These receptors originate from an adult who was a healthcare worker with PCR-confirmed SARS-CoV-2 infection or an uninfected control (not recorded which).

This clonotype was counted ten times or more. The V and J genes are TRBV7-9 and TRBJ2-5, with D unclear. Trimming removed 2 bases at V and 1 base at J, with 5 bases between. The germline V gene has CDR1 SEHNR and CDR2 FQNEAQ (reference sequence). This CDR3 region has 13 residues. CDR3 region: CASSLQTQETQYF. DNA of the CDR3: TGTGCCAGCAGCTTACAGACCCAAGAGACCCAGTACTTC.

This clonotype has at least ten counts. This chain links TRBV6-1 with TRBJ2-7, with 8 bases identical to TRBD2. This CDR3 spans 15 amino acids. Trimming cost V 4 bases and J 2 bases; bases outside gene matches: 7. Germline V gene data show CDR1 as MNHNS and CDR2 as SASEGT. The CDR3 here is CASSGGGLVPYEQYF. Written as DNA, the CDR3 is TGTGCCAGCAGTGGCGGGGGGCTGGTCCCCTACGAGCAGTACTTC.

In its sample, this clonotype was seen a few times. The V and J genes are TRBV11-1 and TRBJ2-2, with D possibly TRBD2 on 6 matching bases. The CDR3 sequence is 17 residues long. V lost 5 bases, J lost 3 bases, and 19 bases lay in between. Germline V gene sequence: CDR1 SGHAT, CDR2 FQDESV (reference sequence). The chain's CDR3 is CASSLIRGAGDTGELFF. CDR3 DNA: TGTGCCAGCAGCCTAATAAGAGGAGCGGGTGACACCGGGGAGCTGTTTTTT. The full variable domain, with the rest looked up from reference TRBV11-1 and TRBJ2-2, is EAEVAQSPRYKITEKSQAVAFWCDPISGHATLYWYRQILGQGPELLVQFQDESVVDDSQLPKDRFSAERLKGVDSTLKIQPAELGDSAMYLCASSLIRGAGDTGELFFGEGSRLTVL.

V usage is TRBV29-1 and J usage is TRBJ2-1; TRBD2 matches at 10 bases. The V and J ends lost 6 bases and 7 bases, in that order; junction bases with no gene match: 3. Germline V gene sequence: CDR1 SQVTM, CDR2 ANQGSEA. The CDR3 is 12 amino acids. This chain's CDR3 is CSVPSGGNEQFF. The CDR3 DNA sequence: TGCAGCGTCCCTAGCGGGGGAAATGAGCAGTTCTTC.